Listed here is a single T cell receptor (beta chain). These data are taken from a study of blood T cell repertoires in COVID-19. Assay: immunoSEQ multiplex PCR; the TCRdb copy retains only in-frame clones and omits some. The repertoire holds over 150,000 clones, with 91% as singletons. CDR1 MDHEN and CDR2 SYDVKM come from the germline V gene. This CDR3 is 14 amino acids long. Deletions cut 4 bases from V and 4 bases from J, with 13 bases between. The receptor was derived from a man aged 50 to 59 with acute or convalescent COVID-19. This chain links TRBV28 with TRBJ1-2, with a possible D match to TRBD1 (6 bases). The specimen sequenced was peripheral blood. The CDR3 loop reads CASSSTSGVYGYTF. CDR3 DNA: TGTGCCAGCAGTTCTACCTCAGGGGTCTATGGCTACACCTTC.